This T cell receptor (beta chain) was sequenced in a study of early T cells in non-severe SARS-CoV-2 infection. Across the study: Chains from this unsorted whole-blood bulk RNA could not be paired.

Each single cDNA molecule received a unique molecular identifier. TCRdb analysed the 5' RACE reads with MiXCR anew, one entry per CDR3 protein. Altogether 75,000 to 95,000 distinct CDR3 sequences are present, roughly 17% being singletons, with the ten largest covering 4.5% to 6.5%. The CDR3 covers 15 residues. CDR1 is MNHEY and CDR2 is SVGAGI in the germline V gene. Unmatched junction bases numbered 3, after V lost 6 bases and J lost 2 bases. This sequence was found in an adult who was a healthcare worker with PCR-confirmed SARS-CoV-2 infection or an uninfected control (not recorded which). The chain uses TRBV6-5 and TRBJ2-7; 14 nucleotides line up with TRBD2. The specimen comprised whole blood, sampled at baseline. CDR3 sequence (DNA): TGTGCCAGCAGGGGACTAGCGGGAGTTCCCTACGAGCAGTACTTC. It yields the protein CASRGLAGVPYEQYF.